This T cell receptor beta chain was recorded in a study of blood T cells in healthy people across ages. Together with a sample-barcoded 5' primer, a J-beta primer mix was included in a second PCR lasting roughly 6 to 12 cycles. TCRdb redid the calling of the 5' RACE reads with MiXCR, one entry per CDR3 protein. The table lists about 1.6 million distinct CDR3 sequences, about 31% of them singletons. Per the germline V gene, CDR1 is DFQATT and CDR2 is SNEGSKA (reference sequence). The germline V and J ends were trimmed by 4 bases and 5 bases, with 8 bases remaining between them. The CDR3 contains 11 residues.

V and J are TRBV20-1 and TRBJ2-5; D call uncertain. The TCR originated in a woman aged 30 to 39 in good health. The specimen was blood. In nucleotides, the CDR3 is TGCAGTGCTACTCCAGAGGAGACCCAGTACTTC. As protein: CSATPEETQYF.